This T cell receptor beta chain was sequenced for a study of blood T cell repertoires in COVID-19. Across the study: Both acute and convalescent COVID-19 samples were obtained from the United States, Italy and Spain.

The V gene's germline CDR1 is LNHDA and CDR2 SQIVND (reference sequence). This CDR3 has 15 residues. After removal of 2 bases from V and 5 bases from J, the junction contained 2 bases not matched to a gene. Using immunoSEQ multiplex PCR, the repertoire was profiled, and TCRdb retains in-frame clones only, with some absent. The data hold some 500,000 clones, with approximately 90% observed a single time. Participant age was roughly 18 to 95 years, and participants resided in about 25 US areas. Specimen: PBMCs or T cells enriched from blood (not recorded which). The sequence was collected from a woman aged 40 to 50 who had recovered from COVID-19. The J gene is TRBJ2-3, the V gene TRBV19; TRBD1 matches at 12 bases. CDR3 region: CASSIRDRGRDTQYF. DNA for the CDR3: TGTGCCAGTAGTATAAGGGACAGGGGGCGAGATACGCAGTATTTT.